This TCR beta chain derives from a study of neurological immune-mediated disorders. By 5'RACE with 10-nucleotide random UMIs, the cDNA was made. TCRdb fed the 5' RACE reads into MiXCR, producing one record per CDR3 protein. Of around 49,000 distinct CDR3 sequences in the sample, 10% to 15% are singletons; the top ten hold roughly 10%. This clonotype has ten or more counts. The time point was: longitudinal time-point 3. Unsorted libraries were generated from 2 million PBMCs. These cells had been stored in RNAlater at -80 C. Germline CDR1 SGHTA, CDR2 FQGNSA. V was pared by 4 bases and J by 5 bases, with 9 bases between. This CDR3 spans 12 amino acids.

The TCR sequence derives from a male donor with HTLV-1-associated myelopathy (HAM/TSP). The rearrangement links TRBV7-2 to TRBJ2-7; D is unclear. Sequencing was performed on PBMCs. The CDR3 is CASSSDPHEQYF. The CDR3 DNA sequence: TGTGCCAGCAGCTCGGACCCCCACGAGCAGTACTTC. The variable domain in full, completed from reference TRBV7-2 and TRBJ2-7, reads GAGVSQSPSNKVTEKGKDVELRCDPISGHTALYWYRQSLGQGLEFLIYFQGNSAPDKSGLPSDRFSAERTGGSVSTLTIQRTQQEDSAVYLCASSSDPHEQYFGPGTRLTVT.